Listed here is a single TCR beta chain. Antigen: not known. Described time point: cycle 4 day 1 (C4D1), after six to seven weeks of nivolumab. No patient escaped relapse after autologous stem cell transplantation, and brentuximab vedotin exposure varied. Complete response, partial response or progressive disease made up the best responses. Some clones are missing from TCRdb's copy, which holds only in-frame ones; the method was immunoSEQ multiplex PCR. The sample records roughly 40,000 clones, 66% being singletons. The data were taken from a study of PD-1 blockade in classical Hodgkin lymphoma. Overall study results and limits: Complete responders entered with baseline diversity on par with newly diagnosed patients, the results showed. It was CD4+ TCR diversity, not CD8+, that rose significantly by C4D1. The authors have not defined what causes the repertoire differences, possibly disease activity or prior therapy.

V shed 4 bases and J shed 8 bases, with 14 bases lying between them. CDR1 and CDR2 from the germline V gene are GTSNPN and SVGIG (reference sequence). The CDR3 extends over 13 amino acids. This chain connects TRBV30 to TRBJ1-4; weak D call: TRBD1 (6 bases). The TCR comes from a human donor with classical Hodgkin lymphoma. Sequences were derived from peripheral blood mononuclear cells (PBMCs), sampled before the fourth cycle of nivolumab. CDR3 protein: CAWTEGVEEKLFF. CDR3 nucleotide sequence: TGTGCCTGGACCGAGGGGGTAGAGGAAAAACTGTTTTTT.